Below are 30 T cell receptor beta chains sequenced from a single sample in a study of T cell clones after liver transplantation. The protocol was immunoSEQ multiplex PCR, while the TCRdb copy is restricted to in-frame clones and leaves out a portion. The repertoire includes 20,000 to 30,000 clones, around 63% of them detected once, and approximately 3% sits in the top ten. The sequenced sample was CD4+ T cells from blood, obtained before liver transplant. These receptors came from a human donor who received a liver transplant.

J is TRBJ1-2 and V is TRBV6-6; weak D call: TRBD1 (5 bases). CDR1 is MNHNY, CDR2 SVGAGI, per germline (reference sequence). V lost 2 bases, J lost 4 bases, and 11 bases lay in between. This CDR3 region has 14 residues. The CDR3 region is CASSYKVGPYGYTF. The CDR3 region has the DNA TGTGCCAGCAGTTACAAGGTGGGACCCTATGGCTACACCTTC.

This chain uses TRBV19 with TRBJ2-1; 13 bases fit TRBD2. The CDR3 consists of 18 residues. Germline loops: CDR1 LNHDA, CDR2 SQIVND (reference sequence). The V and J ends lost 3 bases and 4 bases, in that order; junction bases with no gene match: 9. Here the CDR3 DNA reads TGTGCCAGTAGTATGTTACTAGCGGGGGGGCTAAAGTACAATGAGCAGTTCTTC. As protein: CASSMLLAGGLKYNEQFF.

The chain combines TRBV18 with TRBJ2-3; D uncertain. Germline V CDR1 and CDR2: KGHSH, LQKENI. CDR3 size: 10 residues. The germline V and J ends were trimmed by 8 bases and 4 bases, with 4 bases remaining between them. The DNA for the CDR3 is TGTGCCAGCCCTTCAGATACGCAGTATTTT. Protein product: CASPSDTQYF.

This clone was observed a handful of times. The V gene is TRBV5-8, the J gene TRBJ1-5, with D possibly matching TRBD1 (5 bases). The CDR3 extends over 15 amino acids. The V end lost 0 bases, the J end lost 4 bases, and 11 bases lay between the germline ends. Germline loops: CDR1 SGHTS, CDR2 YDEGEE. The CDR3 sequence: CASSLGGLGNQPQHF. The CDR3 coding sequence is TGTGCCAGCAGCTTGGGGGGGTTGGGGAATCAGCCCCAGCATTTT.

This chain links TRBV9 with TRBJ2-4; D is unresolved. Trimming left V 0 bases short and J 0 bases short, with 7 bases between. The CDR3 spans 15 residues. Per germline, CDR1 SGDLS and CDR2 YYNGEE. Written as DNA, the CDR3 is TGTGCCAGCAGCGTAGCCTGGGGAGCCAAAAACATTCAGTACTTC. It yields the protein CASSVAWGAKNIQYF.

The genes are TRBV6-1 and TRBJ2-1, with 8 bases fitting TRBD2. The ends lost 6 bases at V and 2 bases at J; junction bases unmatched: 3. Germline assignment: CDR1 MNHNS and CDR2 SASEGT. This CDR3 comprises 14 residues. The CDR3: CASRGGGTYNEQFF. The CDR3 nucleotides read TGTGCCAGCAGGGGCGGGGGGACCTACAATGAGCAGTTCTTC.

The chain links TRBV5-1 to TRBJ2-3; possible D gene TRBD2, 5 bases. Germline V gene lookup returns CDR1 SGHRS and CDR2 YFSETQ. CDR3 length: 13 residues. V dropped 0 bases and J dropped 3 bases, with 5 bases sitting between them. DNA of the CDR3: TGCGCCAGCAGCTTGGGGGAGACAGATACGCAGTATTTT. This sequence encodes CASSLGETDTQYF.

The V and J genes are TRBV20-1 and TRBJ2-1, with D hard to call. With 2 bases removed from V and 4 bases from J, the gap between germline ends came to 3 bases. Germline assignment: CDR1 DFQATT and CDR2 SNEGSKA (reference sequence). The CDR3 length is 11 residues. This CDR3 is CSARQYNEQFF. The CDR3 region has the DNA TGCAGTGCTAGACAGTACAATGAGCAGTTCTTC.

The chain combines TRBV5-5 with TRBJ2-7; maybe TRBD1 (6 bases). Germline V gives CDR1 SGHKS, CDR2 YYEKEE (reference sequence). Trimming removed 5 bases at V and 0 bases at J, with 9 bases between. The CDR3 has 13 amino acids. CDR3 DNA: TGTGCCAGCAGGCCGGACAGCTCCTACGAGCAGTACTTC. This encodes CASRPDSSYEQYF. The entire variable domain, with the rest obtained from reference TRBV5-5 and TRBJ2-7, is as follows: DAGVTQSPTHLIKTRGQQVTLRCSPISGHKSVSWYQQVLGQGPQFIFQYYEKEERGRGNFPDRFSARQFPNYSSELNVNALLLGDSALYLCASRPDSSYEQYFGPGTRLTVT.

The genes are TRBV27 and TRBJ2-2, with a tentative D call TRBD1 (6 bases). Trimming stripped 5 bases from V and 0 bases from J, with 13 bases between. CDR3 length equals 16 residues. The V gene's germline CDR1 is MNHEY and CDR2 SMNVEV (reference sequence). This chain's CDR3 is CASSRYGTPNTGELFF. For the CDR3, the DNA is TGTGCCAGCAGTCGATATGGGACACCGAACACCGGGGAGCTGTTTTTT.

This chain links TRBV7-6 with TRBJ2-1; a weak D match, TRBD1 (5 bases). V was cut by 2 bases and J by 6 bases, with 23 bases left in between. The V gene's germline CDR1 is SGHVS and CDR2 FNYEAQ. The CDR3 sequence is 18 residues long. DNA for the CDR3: TGTGCCAGCAGCTTAAGTGGAAGGGGCAAGAGCAGGGTCAATGAGCAGTTCTTC. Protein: CASSLSGRGKSRVNEQFF.

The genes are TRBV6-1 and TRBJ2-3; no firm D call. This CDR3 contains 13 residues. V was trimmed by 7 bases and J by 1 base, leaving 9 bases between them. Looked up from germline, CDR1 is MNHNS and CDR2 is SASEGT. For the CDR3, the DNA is TGTGCCAGCAAAGGCACAGGCACAGATACGCAGTATTTT. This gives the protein CASKGTGTDTQYF.

The chain's CDR3 is CASCDLTGGNEKLFF. CDR3 nucleotides: TGTGCCAGCTGCGACCTGACGGGAGGAAATGAAAAACTGTTTTTT. The chain carries TRBV6-1 and TRBJ1-4; D unresolved. The V end lost 8 bases, the J end lost 5 bases, and 18 bases lay between the germline ends. From germline, CDR1 is MNHNS and CDR2 SASEGT. The CDR3 extends over 15 amino acids.

CDR3 nucleotide sequence: TGTGCCAGCAGCAACCGGGCCCCGGGACCCTACGAGCAGTACTTC. It specifies CASSNRAPGPYEQYF. The chain has TRBV21-1 and TRBJ2-7. TRBV21-1 represents a pseudogene. This CDR3 comprises 15 residues.

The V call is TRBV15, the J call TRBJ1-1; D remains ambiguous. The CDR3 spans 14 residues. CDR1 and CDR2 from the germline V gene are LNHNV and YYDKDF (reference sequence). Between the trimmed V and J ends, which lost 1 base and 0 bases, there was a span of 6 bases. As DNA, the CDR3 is TGTGCCACCAGCAGAGCCGGGGTGAACACTGAAGCTTTCTTT. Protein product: CATSRAGVNTEAFF. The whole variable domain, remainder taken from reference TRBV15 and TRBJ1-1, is DAMVIQNPRYQVTQFGKPVTLSCSQTLNHNVMYWYQQKSSQAPKLLFHYYDKDFNNEADTPDNFQSRRPNTSFCFLDIRSPGLGDTAMYLCATSRAGVNTEAFFGQGTRLTVV.

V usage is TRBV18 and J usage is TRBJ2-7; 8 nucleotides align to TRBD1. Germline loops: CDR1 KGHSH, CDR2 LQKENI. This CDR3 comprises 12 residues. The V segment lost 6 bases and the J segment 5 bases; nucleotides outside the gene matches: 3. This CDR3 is CASSEQGDEQYV. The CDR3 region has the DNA TGTGCCAGCTCGGAACAGGGGGACGAGCAGTACGTC.

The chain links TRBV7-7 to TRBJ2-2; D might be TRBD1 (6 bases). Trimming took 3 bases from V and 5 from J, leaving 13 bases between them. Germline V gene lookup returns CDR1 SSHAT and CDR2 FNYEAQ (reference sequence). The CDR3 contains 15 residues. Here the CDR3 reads CASSFRGMGTGELFF. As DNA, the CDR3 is TGTGCCAGCAGCTTCAGGGGAATGGGAACCGGGGAGCTGTTTTTT.

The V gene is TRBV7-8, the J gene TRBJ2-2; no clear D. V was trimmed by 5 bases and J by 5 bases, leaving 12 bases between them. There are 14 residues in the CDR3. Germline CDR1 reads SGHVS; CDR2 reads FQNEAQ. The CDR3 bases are TGTGCCAGCAGCCGATATATTGGTACCGGGGAGCTGTTTTTT. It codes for CASSRYIGTGELFF.

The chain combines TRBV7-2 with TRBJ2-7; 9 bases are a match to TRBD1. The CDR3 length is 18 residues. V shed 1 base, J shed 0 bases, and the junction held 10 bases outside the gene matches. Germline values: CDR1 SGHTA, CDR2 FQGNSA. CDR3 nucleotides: TGTGCCAGCAGCTTAGGATTGGGTGTGGACAGGGGCTCCTACGAGCAGTACTTC. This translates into CASSLGLGVDRGSYEQYF.

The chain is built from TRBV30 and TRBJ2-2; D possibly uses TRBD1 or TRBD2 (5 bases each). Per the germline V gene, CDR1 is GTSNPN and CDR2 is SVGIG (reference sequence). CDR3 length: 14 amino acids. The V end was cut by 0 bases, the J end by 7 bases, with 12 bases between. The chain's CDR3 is CAWSVLGAGGELFF. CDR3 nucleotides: TGTGCCTGGAGTGTACTCGGGGCCGGCGGGGAGCTGTTTTTT.

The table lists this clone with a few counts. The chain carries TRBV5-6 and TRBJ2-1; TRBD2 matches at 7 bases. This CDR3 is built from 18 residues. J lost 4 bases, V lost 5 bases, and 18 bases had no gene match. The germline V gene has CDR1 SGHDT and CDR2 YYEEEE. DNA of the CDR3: TGTGCCAGCAGTCCGCCGAACGGAGAGGGACTACATTACAATGAGCAGTTCTTC. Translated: CASSPPNGEGLHYNEQFF.

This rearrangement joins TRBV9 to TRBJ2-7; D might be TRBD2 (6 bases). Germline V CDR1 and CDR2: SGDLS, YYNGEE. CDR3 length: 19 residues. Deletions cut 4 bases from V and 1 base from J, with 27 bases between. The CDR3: CASSPKGGDSSLPSYEQYV. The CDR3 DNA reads TGTGCCAGCAGCCCCAAGGGTGGGGACTCATCGCTTCCATCCTACGAGCAGTACGTC.

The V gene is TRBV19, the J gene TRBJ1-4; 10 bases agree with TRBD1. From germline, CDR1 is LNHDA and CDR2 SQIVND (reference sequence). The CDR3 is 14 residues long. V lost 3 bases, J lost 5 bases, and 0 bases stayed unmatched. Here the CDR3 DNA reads TGTGCCAGTAGTATGGGACAGGGGAATGAAAAACTGTTTTTT. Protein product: CASSMGQGNEKLFF.

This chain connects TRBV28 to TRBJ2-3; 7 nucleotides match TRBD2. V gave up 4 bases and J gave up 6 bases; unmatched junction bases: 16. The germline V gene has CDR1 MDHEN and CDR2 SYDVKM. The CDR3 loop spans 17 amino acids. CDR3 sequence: CASSSPPWEGLVDTQYF. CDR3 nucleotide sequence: TGTGCCAGCAGTTCACCGCCGTGGGAGGGCCTTGTGGATACGCAGTATTTT.

The CDR3 region has the DNA TGTGCCAGCTCGCCGGGACGGCCAGGCAACAATGAAAAACTGTTTTTT. Translation: CASSPGRPGNNEKLFF. J is TRBJ1-4 and V is TRBV18; maybe TRBD1 (5 bases). Looked up from germline, CDR1 is KGHSH and CDR2 is LQKENI. V dropped 6 bases and J dropped 5 bases, with 19 bases sitting between them. There are 16 residues in the CDR3. Combining the CDR3 with reference TRBV18 and TRBJ1-4 gives the whole variable domain NAGVMQNPRHLVRRRGQEARLRCSPMKGHSHVYWYRQLPEEGLKFMVYLQKENIIDESGMPKERFSAEFPKEGPSILRIQQVVRGDSAAYFCASSPGRPGNNEKLFFGSGTQLSVL.

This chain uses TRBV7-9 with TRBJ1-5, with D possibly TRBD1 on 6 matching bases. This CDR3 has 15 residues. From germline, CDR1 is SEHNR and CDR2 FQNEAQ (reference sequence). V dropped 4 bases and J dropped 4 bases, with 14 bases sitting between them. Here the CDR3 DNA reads TGTGCCAGCAGCTACGGGGGGGCAACTAATCAGCCCCAGCATTTT. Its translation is CASSYGGATNQPQHF.

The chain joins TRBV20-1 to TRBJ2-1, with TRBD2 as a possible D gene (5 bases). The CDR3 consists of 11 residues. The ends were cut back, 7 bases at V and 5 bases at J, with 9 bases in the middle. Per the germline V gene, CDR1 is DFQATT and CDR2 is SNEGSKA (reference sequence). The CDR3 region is CSGMRDNEQFF. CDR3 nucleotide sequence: TGCAGTGGGATGCGGGACAATGAGCAGTTCTTC.

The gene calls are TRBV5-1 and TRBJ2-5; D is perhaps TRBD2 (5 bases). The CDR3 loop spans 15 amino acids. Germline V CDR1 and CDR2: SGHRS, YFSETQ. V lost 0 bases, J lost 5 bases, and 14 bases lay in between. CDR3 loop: CASSLARGVRETQYF. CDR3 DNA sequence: TGCGCCAGCAGCTTGGCCCGGGGTGTAAGGGAGACCCAGTACTTC.

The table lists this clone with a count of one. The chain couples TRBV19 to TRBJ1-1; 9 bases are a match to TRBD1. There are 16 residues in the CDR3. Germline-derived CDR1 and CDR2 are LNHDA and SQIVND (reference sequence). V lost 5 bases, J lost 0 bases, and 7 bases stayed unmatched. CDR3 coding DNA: TGTGCCAGTAGTTTCACAGGGGGCCGGGTGAACACTGAAGCTTTCTTT. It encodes CASSFTGGRVNTEAFF.

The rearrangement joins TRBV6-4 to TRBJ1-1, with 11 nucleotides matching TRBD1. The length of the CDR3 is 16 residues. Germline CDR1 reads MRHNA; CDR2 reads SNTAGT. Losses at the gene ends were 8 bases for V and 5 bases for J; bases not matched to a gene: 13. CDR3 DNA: TGTGCCAGCGAACCCTTGGACAGGGGGCGTTTGACTGAAGCTTTCTTT. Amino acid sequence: CASEPLDRGRLTEAFF.